These 25 T cell receptor beta chains were all obtained from the same sample, sequenced in a study of cytomegalovirus exposure and HLA in healthy donors. TCRdb keeps only in-frame clones here, not all; method: immunoSEQ multiplex PCR. The sample shows about 100,000 clones, approximately 95% of them seen only once. Sequencing was carried out using PBMCs. The receptors were gathered from a woman aged 18-30 years in good health and CMV-seronegative.

The rearrangement uses TRBV19 and TRBJ1-2, with a tentative D call TRBD1 (5 bases). The CDR3 loop spans 15 amino acids. With 5 bases removed from V and 2 bases from J, the gap between germline ends came to 15 bases. Germline values: CDR1 LNHDA, CDR2 SQIVND (reference sequence). As DNA, the CDR3 is TGTGCCAGTAGTCTAAGACAGCGCTCGAACTATGGCTACACCTTC. Translating gives CASSLRQRSNYGYTF.

This clone was detected only once. The chain links TRBV10-1 to TRBJ1-1; 7 positions agree with TRBD1. The junction had 5 bases not matched to a gene; V was cut back by 6 bases and J by 1 base. The CDR3 runs to 14 residues. Germline CDR1 is WNHNN and CDR2 is SYGVQD (reference sequence). CDR3 protein: CASSRTGRNTEAFF. DNA of the CDR3: TGCGCCAGCAGCCGGACAGGAAGGAACACTGAAGCTTTCTTT.

V and J are TRBV9 and TRBJ2-5, with D possibly matching TRBD1 (5 bases). Per the germline V gene, CDR1 is SGDLS and CDR2 is YYNGEE. V lost 3 bases and J lost 2, with 20 bases in between. CDR3 length equals 17 residues. CDR3 amino acids: CASSAQVGAWLQETQYF. Here the CDR3 DNA reads TGTGCCAGCAGCGCACAAGTAGGGGCCTGGTTGCAAGAGACCCAGTACTTC.

CDR3 residues: CASSQGAQQPQHF. The DNA for the CDR3 is TGTGCCAGCAGCCAGGGGGCACAGCAGCCCCAGCATTTT. The chain employs TRBV11-2 and TRBJ1-5; 8 bases align to TRBD1. Germline values: CDR1 SGHAT, CDR2 FQNNGV. The CDR3 extends over 13 amino acids. The V and J ends lost 5 bases and 7 bases, in that order; junction bases with no gene match: 4.

The chain recombines TRBV5-6 with TRBJ2-2; the match to TRBD1 covers 7 bases. V shed 0 bases and J 6 bases; nucleotides not matched to a gene: 2. CDR1 and CDR2 from the germline V gene are SGHDT and YYEEEE. The CDR3 has 14 amino acids. CDR3 sequence: CASSLGTGAGELFF. The CDR3, as DNA: TGTGCCAGCAGCTTGGGAACAGGGGCCGGGGAGCTGTTTTTT.

This rearrangement joins TRBV11-1 to TRBJ2-1; TRBD2 aligns across 7 bases. The trim removed 5 bases at V and 6 bases at J, leaving 13 bases unmatched. The CDR3 runs 16 residues. Germline V gene data show CDR1 as SGHAT and CDR2 as FQDESV (reference sequence). CDR3 in amino acids: CASSPRIGGLFNEQFF. As DNA, the CDR3 is TGTGCCAGCAGCCCCAGGATCGGGGGGTTGTTCAATGAGCAGTTCTTC.

The rearrangement joins TRBV18 to TRBJ2-5; D might be TRBD1 (5 bases). CDR3 length equals 14 residues. V was shortened by 3 bases and J by 1 base, with 9 bases between the two germline ends. In germline, CDR1 is KGHSH, CDR2 LQKENI. The DNA for the CDR3 is TGTGCCAGCTCACCTATTGGGGCCCAAGAGACCCAGTACTTC. Its translation is CASSPIGAQETQYF.

This clone was picked up one time. The chain is built from TRBV11-2 and TRBJ2-2, with TRBD2 matching 10 bases. The CDR3 has 15 residues. Germline assignment: CDR1 SGHAT and CDR2 FQNNGV. The ends lost 9 bases at V and 0 bases at J; junction bases unmatched: 4. The CDR3 sequence: CASSLAGANTGELFF. The CDR3 coding sequence is TGTGCCAGTTCCCTAGCGGGAGCGAACACCGGGGAGCTGTTTTTT.

CDR3 in DNA: TGTGCCAGTAGTGCAGGGGAAGCTTTCTTT. Amino acids: CASSAGEAFF. The chain recombines TRBV19 with TRBJ1-1, with D perhaps matching TRBD1 (5 bases). Trimming took 5 bases from V and 8 from J, leaving 6 bases between them. Germline CDR1 reads LNHDA; CDR2 reads SQIVND (reference sequence). The CDR3 covers 10 residues.

The CDR3 spells CASSSHSTGRGEQYF. DNA of the CDR3: TGTGCCAGCAGTTCCCACTCGACAGGCCGGGGCGAGCAGTACTTC. The chain carries TRBV6-6 and TRBJ2-7, with D tentatively TRBD1 (6 bases). Germline V CDR1 and CDR2: MNHNY, SVGAGI (reference sequence). The CDR3 spans 15 residues. The V and J ends lost 4 bases and 6 bases respectively, with 19 bases between them.

The chain's CDR3 is CATTGGGNEQFF. CDR3 bases: TGTGCCACCACGGGTGGCGGGAATGAGCAGTTCTTC. The chain uses TRBV10-3 and TRBJ2-1, with D possibly matching TRBD2 (5 bases). Germline values: CDR1 ENHRY, CDR2 SYGVKD. The CDR3 length is 12 residues. V dropped 10 bases and J dropped 7 bases, with 14 bases sitting between them.

The genes are TRBV14 and TRBJ2-7; tentative D call: TRBD1 (6 bases). The V gene lost 0 bases and the J gene lost 5 bases, with 17 bases spanning the gap. The CDR3 length is 16 residues. CDR1 and CDR2 (germline): SGHDN, FVKESK. The CDR3 here is CASSQEVQAGANEQYF. The CDR3, as DNA: TGTGCCAGCAGCCAAGAAGTTCAGGCAGGGGCCAACGAGCAGTACTTC.

The gene calls are TRBV15 and TRBJ2-7, with 7 bases aligning to TRBD1. Losses at the gene ends were 4 bases for V and 0 bases for J; bases not matched to a gene: 6. The CDR3 totals 15 residues. CDR1 is LNHNV, CDR2 YYDKDF, per germline (reference sequence). CDR3 in amino acids: CATSTGRGSSYEQYF. In nucleotides, the CDR3 is TGTGCCACCAGCACAGGCAGGGGGAGCTCCTACGAGCAGTACTTC.

The rearrangement uses TRBV6-5 and TRBJ1-5; 9 nucleotides match TRBD1. V lost 7 bases and J lost 3; bases outside the gene matches: 7. CDR1 and CDR2 from the germline V gene are MNHEY and SVGAGI. The CDR3 is made up of 15 amino acids. The CDR3 reads CASNDGTGNNQPQHF. CDR3 DNA: TGTGCCAGCAACGACGGGACAGGGAACAATCAGCCCCAGCATTTT.

J is TRBJ2-7 and V is TRBV6-1; D remains unclear. The V end was cut by 4 bases, the J end by 0 bases, with 10 bases between. Germline V gene sequence: CDR1 MNHNS, CDR2 SASEGT. There are 14 residues in the CDR3. Here the CDR3 DNA reads TGTGCCAGCAGTGCAGAAGACAACTCCTACGAGCAGTACTTC. This gives the protein CASSAEDNSYEQYF.

The chain recombines TRBV2 with TRBJ2-5; D call uncertain. The length of the CDR3 is 11 residues. V was pared by 8 bases and J by 1 base, with 5 bases between. Germline CDR1 and CDR2: SNHLY and FYNNEI. The CDR3 DNA sequence: TGTGCCAGCGCAGGCCAAGAGACCCAGTACTTC. Translated: CASAGQETQYF.

V and J are TRBV11-3 and TRBJ2-7; tentatively, D is TRBD2 (6 bases). V was clipped by 2 bases and J by 2 bases, with 10 bases between them. CDR1 SGHNT and CDR2 YENEEA come from the germline V gene. CDR3 length equals 14 residues. The CDR3 region is CASSLRAGPYEQYF. The CDR3 DNA follows: TGTGCCAGCAGCTTAAGGGCGGGACCCTACGAGCAGTACTTC.

The rearrangement joins TRBV7-6 to TRBJ2-1; D is possibly TRBD1 (5 bases). V lost 1 base and J lost 2, with 9 bases in between. The length of the CDR3 is 15 residues. From germline, CDR1 is SGHVS and CDR2 FNYEAQ. CDR3 DNA: TGTGCCAGCAGCTTAGATGGGGCCCCCTACAATGAGCAGTTCTTC. This codes for CASSLDGAPYNEQFF.

The chain joins TRBV30 to TRBJ1-1, with 7 bases that match TRBD1. The CDR3 is 15 amino acids. V lost 0 bases to trimming and J lost 0 bases; unmatched junction nucleotides: 4. CDR1 GTSNPN and CDR2 SVGIG come from the germline V gene (reference sequence). DNA of the CDR3: TGTGCCTGGAGTGTACAGGGGTTAGTGAACACTGAAGCTTTCTTT. Translating gives CAWSVQGLVNTEAFF.

V gene TRBV5-1 combines with J gene TRBJ1-5, with 9 bases identical to TRBD1. CDR3 size: 14 residues. The V segment lost 3 bases and the J segment 7 bases; nucleotides outside the gene matches: 5. CDR1 SGHRS and CDR2 YFSETQ come from the germline V gene. Here the CDR3 DNA reads TGCGCCAGCAGCTCCACAGGGGGCGGCCAGCCCCAGCATTTT. Its protein product is CASSSTGGGQPQHF.

The chain is built from TRBV5-1 and TRBJ2-3, with D perhaps matching TRBD2 (6 bases). The V gene's germline CDR1 is SGHRS and CDR2 YFSETQ. CDR3 length: 15 amino acids. V dropped 6 bases and J dropped 2 bases, with 16 bases sitting between them. The CDR3 nucleotides are TGCGCCAGCACCCCGGGGGAAACAAACACAGATACGCAGTATTTT. It encodes CASTPGETNTDTQYF.

The rearrangement uses TRBV29-1 and TRBJ1-2; 7 positions agree with TRBD1. Germline V gives CDR1 SQVTM, CDR2 ANQGSEA. The CDR3 is 14 residues long. Unmatched junction bases numbered 12, after V lost 7 bases and J lost 4 bases. Here the CDR3 reads CSAGSMGQSYGYTF. CDR3 DNA sequence: TGCAGCGCCGGGTCAATGGGACAGTCCTATGGCTACACCTTC.

The V call is TRBV19, the J call TRBJ1-3; weak D call: TRBD1 (6 bases). Looked up from germline, CDR1 is LNHDA and CDR2 is SQIVND (reference sequence). CDR3 length: 16 residues. V was clipped by 6 bases and J by 0 bases, with 15 bases between them. This CDR3 reads CASSRRTDSSGNTIYF. The CDR3 bases are TGTGCCAGTAGCAGAAGGACGGACAGCTCTGGAAACACCATATATTTT.

The chain combines TRBV14 with TRBJ2-3; TRBD2 matches 14 bases. This CDR3 is built from 16 residues. CDR1 SGHDN and CDR2 FVKESK come from the germline V gene. V shed 4 bases, J shed 3 bases, and the junction held 3 bases outside the gene matches. The CDR3 DNA sequence: TGTGCCAGCAGCCCATGGACTAGCGGGAGGACAGATACGCAGTATTTT. It specifies CASSPWTSGRTDTQYF.

This rearrangement joins TRBV11-3 to TRBJ1-4, with D possibly matching TRBD1 (6 bases). V was shortened by 8 bases and J by 6 bases, with 10 bases between the two germline ends. In germline, CDR1 is SGHNT, CDR2 YENEEA. The CDR3 has 12 residues. As DNA, the CDR3 is TGTGCCAGCGGGGGACAAGATGAAAAACTGTTTTTT. It is translated as CASGGQDEKLFF.